One TCR beta chain is described in this entry. This entry is derived from a study of blood T cell repertoires in COVID-19. TCRdb's table, derived via immunoSEQ multiplex PCR, lists solely in-frame clones and lacks some. The table records 160,000 or so clones, about four fifths of them present only once. Looked up from germline, CDR1 is KGHDR and CDR2 is SFDVKD. Trimming pared 5 bases from V and 5 bases from J, leaving 20 bases between. This CDR3 spans 16 amino acids. This receptor was taken from a man in his 70s who had recovered from COVID-19. Source material: peripheral blood. V and J are TRBV24-1 and TRBJ2-5; TRBD2 might be the D (6 bases). Here the CDR3 reads CATSAEGRPERETQYF. Here the CDR3 DNA reads TGTGCCACCAGTGCGGAGGGCCGCCCGGAGAGGGAGACCCAGTACTTC.